The present TCR beta chain was sequenced within a study of T cells in Graves' hyperthyroidism and ophthalmopathy. Template material for amplifying TCR beta CDR3 regions consisted of RNA transcripts. A set of HTBI primers served as the primers for a first-round RT-PCR of the TCR CDR3. TCRdb itself ran the multiplex PCR reads through MiXCR, one entry per CDR3 protein. This sample has approximately 740,000 distinct CDR3 sequences, with 14% found just once. This clonotype has a count of ten or more. The antigen remains undetermined. Points from the study as a whole: The model made its ophthalmopathy prediction, and onset followed a median approximately six months later.

The V segment lost 7 bases and the J segment 2 bases; nucleotides outside the gene matches: 16. The CDR3 is 17 amino acids. CDR1 ENHRY and CDR2 SYGVKD come from the germline V gene. The chain couples TRBV10-3 to TRBJ1-1, with 7 bases identical to TRBD1. Sequenced input: blood. The TCR originated in a woman under 30 with Graves' hyperthyroidism. For the CDR3, the DNA is TGTGCCATCACCGCGACAGGGCCCGAGTTCCTTAACACTGAAGCTTTCTTT. It yields the protein CAITATGPEFLNTEAFF.